The TCR beta chain described here comes from a study of lymphopenia after photon versus proton radiotherapy. Study-level results: Better survival with proton therapy was suggested as possible, not demonstrated. A bigger post-nadir fall in TCR diversity correlated inversely with survival time in deceased patients. Relative stability marked proton patients; photon patients lost diversity and naive cells. After lymphocyte nadir, photon-treated repertoires showed oligoclonal expansion, especially CD8+ Temra.

Profiling relied on immunoSEQ multiplex PCR, and the TCRdb table lists in-frame clones only, not all of them. The table records roughly 49,000 clones, roughly 90% of them present only once. Worth noting for this clone: Its antigen is unidentified.

The CDR3 has 14 residues. CDR1 SGDLS and CDR2 YYNGEE come from the germline V gene. With 0 bases removed from V and 8 bases from J, the gap between germline ends came to 11 bases. The chain uses TRBV9 and TRBJ2-2, with D tentatively TRBD1 (5 bases). The source is a woman in her thirties or forties with cholangiocarcinoma. Sequenced here: peripheral blood, sampled from a patient treated with photon-based radiotherapy. Here the CDR3 reads CASSVATRTGELFF. CDR3 sequence (DNA): TGTGCCAGCAGCGTAGCTACGAGGACAGGGGAGCTGTTTTTT.